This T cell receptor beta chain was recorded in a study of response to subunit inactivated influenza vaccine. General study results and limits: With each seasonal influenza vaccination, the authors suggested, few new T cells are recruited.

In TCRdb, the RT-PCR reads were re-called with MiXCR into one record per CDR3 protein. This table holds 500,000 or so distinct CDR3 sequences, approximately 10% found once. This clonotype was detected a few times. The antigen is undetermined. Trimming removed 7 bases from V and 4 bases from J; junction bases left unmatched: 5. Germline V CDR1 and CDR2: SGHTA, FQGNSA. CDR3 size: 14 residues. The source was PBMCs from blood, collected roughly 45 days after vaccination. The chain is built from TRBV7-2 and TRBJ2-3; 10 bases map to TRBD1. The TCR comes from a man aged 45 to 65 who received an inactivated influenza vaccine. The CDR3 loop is CASTPGTGADTQYF. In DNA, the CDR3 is TGTGCCAGCACACCCGGGACAGGGGCAGATACGCAGTATTTT.